This paragraph covers one T cell receptor (beta chain) sequence. Its antigen is unidentified. From germline, CDR1 is DFQATT and CDR2 SNEGSKA (reference sequence). The CDR3 totals 13 residues. This entry is derived from a study of CD8 T cells in ankylosing spondylitis. Study-wide points: What appeared characteristic of ankylosing spondylitis blood was a TCR beta motif of 7 or 8 highly homologous variants. Relatively scarce in peripheral blood, disease-linked clones were CD8+. Significant enrichment of disease-linked clones was reportedly seen in matched ankylosing spondylitis synovial fluid.

Making use of molecular barcodes, quantitative 5'-RACE generated TCR beta libraries. TCRdb reprocessed the 5' RACE reads via MiXCR and lists one record per CDR3 protein. The sample holds over 700,000 distinct CDR3 sequences; about 20% are singletons and the top ten take around 19%. Sequenced: blood, either unsorted or a sorted T cell fraction (not recorded which). The chain uses TRBV20-1 and TRBJ1-1; the D gene is possibly TRBD1 (6 bases). This TCR was recovered from a male donor with ankylosing spondylitis. DNA of the CDR3: TGCAGCGCCCCTGGACAGATGAACACTGAAGCTTTCTTT. This gives the protein CSAPGQMNTEAFF.